This T cell receptor (beta chain) comes out of a study of CD8 T cells in ankylosing spondylitis. Points from the study as a whole: Disease-linked clones were found to be CD8+ and relatively rare in peripheral blood. A TCR beta motif made of fewer than ten highly homologous variants seemed typical of ankylosing spondylitis blood.

Germline values: CDR1 SGHRS, CDR2 YFSETQ. The CDR3 loop spans 13 amino acids. V was clipped by 4 bases and J by 6 bases; unmatched bases: 6. Of note for this clonotype: What it recognizes is unknown.

TCRdb fed the 5' RACE reads into MiXCR, producing one record per CDR3 protein. The table records 75,000 to 95,000 distinct CDR3 sequences, around 8.3% of them present only once. The material sequenced was blood, either unsorted or a sorted T cell fraction (not recorded which). This TCR derives from a male donor with ankylosing spondylitis. The chain is built from TRBV5-1 and TRBJ2-7; 8 positions match TRBD2. This CDR3 reads CASSGSGRGEQYV. The CDR3 coding sequence is TGCGCCAGCAGCGGGAGCGGGAGAGGCGAGCAGTACGTC.